A selection of T cell receptor beta chains follows, all from one sample in a study of blood T cell repertoires in COVID-19. The repertoire was sequenced with immunoSEQ multiplex PCR; TCRdb's copy has only in-frame clones and lacks some. In the table there are approximately 49,000 clones, 84% of which are singletons. Sequenced: peripheral blood. The source of these receptors is a man aged 45-65 years with acute or convalescent COVID-19. The CDR3 runs from the conserved cysteine through the conserved F or W. The D gene is left open where the match is weak. Not all rows give a size; the values are once, few, many and, for expanded clones, a class.

v_call	j_call	cdr3_length	clone_size	d_call	cdr3_aa	cdr3_nt
TRBV30	TRBJ2-3	12	.	.	CAWSVRTDTQYF	TGTGCCTGGAGTGTACGGACAGATACGCAGTATTTT
TRBV6-4	TRBJ2-7	17	.	.	CASSDSKWVRDCYEQYF	TGTGCCAGCAGTGACTCGAAATGGGTCAGGGACTGTTACGAGCAGTACTTC
TRBV4-2	TRBJ2-6	19	.	.	CASSQGRLFAVSGANVLTF	TGTGCCAGCAGCCAAGGGAGACTTTTCGCCGTCTCTGGGGCCAACGTCCTGACTTTC
TRBV7-9	TRBJ1-2	14	.	.	CASSYSTRNYGYTF	TGTGCCAGCAGCTATTCGACTCGGAACTATGGCTACACCTTC
TRBV7-2	TRBJ2-1	18	few	TRBD2	CASSWTSGRADGHNEQFF	TGTGCCAGCAGCTGGACTAGCGGGAGGGCCGACGGTCACAATGAGCAGTTCTTC
TRBV18	TRBJ2-7	15	.	.	CASSPRMDGTYEQYF	TGTGCCAGCTCACCTCGTATGGACGGGACCTACGAGCAGTACTTC
TRBV5-1	TRBJ2-7	15	.	TRBD1	CASSFSGGLSYEQYF	TGCGCCAGCAGCTTTTCAGGGGGCTTGTCCTACGAGCAGTACTTC
TRBV19	TRBJ1-5	17	.	TRBD1	CASRGTGAHNINQPQHF	TGTGCCAGTAGGGGGACAGGGGCCCATAATATCAATCAGCCCCAGCATTTT
TRBV7-2	TRBJ2-5	12	.	.	CASSFPRETQYF	TGTGCCAGCAGCTTTCCTAGGGAGACCCAGTACTTC
TRBV27	TRBJ2-7	13	once	.	CASRSTGRYEQYF	TGTGCCAGCCGGTCCACAGGGCGCTACGAGCAGTACTTC
TRBV6-5	TRBJ1-5	12	.	.	CASKRGSQPQHF	TGTGCCAGCAAAAGGGGGTCTCAGCCCCAGCATTTT
TRBV29-1	TRBJ2-7	11	.	.	CSVARGDEQYF	TGCAGCGTTGCTCGGGGAGACGAGCAGTACTTC
TRBV21-1	TRBJ2-7	19	.	.	CASSGPIGRGWGTNYEQYF	TGTGCCAGCAGCGGACCCATTGGTAGGGGGTGGGGGACTAACTACGAGCAGTACTTC
TRBV3-1/TRBV3-2	TRBJ2-2	16	.	TRBD2	CASSQVTSGFSGELFF	TGTGCCAGCAGCCAAGTTACTAGCGGATTTTCTGGGGAGCTGTTTTTT
TRBV19	TRBJ2-7	15	.	.	CASSIGRDSSYEQYF	TGTGCCAGTAGTATAGGGCGGGACTCATCCTACGAGCAGTACTTC